Below, 16 T cell receptor beta chains from the same sample are listed, as sequenced in a study of regulatory T cells in long-lasting Graves disease. Construction of TCR beta libraries relied on iRepertoire HTBI primers and on Arm-PCR targeting CDR3 regions. MiXCR was run by TCRdb on the multiplex PCR reads, yielding one entry per CDR3 protein. The sample lists some 400,000 distinct CDR3 sequences, about 15% occurring once. Time point defined: newly diagnosed GD, antithyroid drugs for less than 3 months. Construction of the TCR library relied on RNA isolated from PBMCs. The same data also contributed to another study, on T cells in Graves' hyperthyroidism and ophthalmopathy.

The specimen comprised peripheral blood mononuclear cells (PBMCs), sampled at new diagnosis, from a patient treated with antithyroid drugs. Every receptor here comes from a woman in her twenties or thirties with Graves disease.

This clonotype has just a few counts. V usage is TRBV3-1 and J usage is TRBJ2-7, with D perhaps TRBD1 or TRBD2 (5 bases each). The V and J ends lost 6 bases and 8 bases respectively, with 20 bases between them. Germline lookup yields CDR1 LGHDT and CDR2 YNNKEL (reference sequence). CDR3 length: 14 residues. This CDR3 is CASRKSRGRMQQYF. CDR3 in DNA: TGTGCCAGCAGAAAGAGCCGGGGCAGGATGCAGCAGTACTTC.

J is TRBJ2-1 and V is TRBV10-3; weak D call: TRBD1 (6 bases). CDR1 is ENHRY, CDR2 SYGVKD, per germline. CDR3 length: 19 amino acids. Trimming shortened V by 7 bases and J by 3 bases, and 28 bases separated the two germline ends. The CDR3 loop is CAINNNLVFRGMGYNEQFF. CDR3 in DNA: TGTGCCATCAATAATAATCTAGTTTTCAGGGGAATGGGCTACAATGAGCAGTTCTTC.

This chain links TRBV7-9 with TRBJ2-1, with TRBD2 matching over 10 bases. Unmatched junction bases numbered 18, after V lost 8 bases and J lost 8 bases. The CDR3 is made up of 17 amino acids. Germline CDR1 is SEHNR and CDR2 is FQNEAQ (reference sequence). Written as DNA, the CDR3 is TGTGCCAGCCTCAGTCCCGCTAGCGGGAGCAGTAGGTATGAGCAGTTCTTC. This gives the protein CASLSPASGSSRYEQFF. The variable domain in full, with the rest retrieved from reference TRBV7-9 and TRBJ2-1, is DTGVSQNPRHKITKRGQNVTFRCDPISEHNRLYWYRQTLGQGPEFLTYFQNEAQLEKSRLLSDRFSAERPKGSFSTLEIQRTEQGDSAMYLCASLSPASGSSRYEQFFGPGTRLTVL.

This clonotype has at least ten counts. The V gene is TRBV11-2, the J gene TRBJ2-2, with 9 positions matching TRBD2. The germline CDR1 and CDR2 sequences are SGHAT and FQNNGV. The V gene end was trimmed by 4 bases and the J gene end by 3 bases; junction bases not matched to a gene: 6. The CDR3 runs 16 residues. The CDR3 region has the DNA TGTGCCAGCAGCTCCTTTAGCGGGAGAGACACCGGGGAGCTGTTTTTT. It specifies CASSSFSGRDTGELFF. The variable domain in full, completed from reference TRBV11-2 and TRBJ2-2, reads EAGVAQSPRYKIIEKRQSVAFWCNPISGHATLYWYQQILGQGPKLLIQFQNNGVVDDSQLPKDRFSAERLKGVDSTLKIQPAKLEDSAVYLCASSSFSGRDTGELFFGEGSRLTVL.

This clonotype was found a few times. V is TRBV30 and J is TRBJ2-7; TRBD1 aligns across 8 bases. CDR1 and CDR2 (germline): GTSNPN, SVGIG (reference sequence). V lost 4 bases, J lost 5 bases, and 4 bases stayed unmatched. The CDR3 spans 12 residues. The CDR3 nucleotides are TGTGCCTGGACGGACAGGGCAAACGAGCAGTACTTC. It is translated as CAWTDRANEQYF.

The CDR3 is CASSSGTGASSYNEQFF. The CDR3 region has the DNA TGTGCCAGCAGCTCAGGGACAGGGGCAAGCTCCTACAATGAGCAGTTCTTC. The chain carries TRBV7-2 and TRBJ2-1; TRBD1 agrees at 10 bases. Per germline, CDR1 SGHTA and CDR2 FQGNSA. CDR3 length: 17 amino acids. The junction had 6 bases not matched to a gene; V was cut back by 4 bases and J by 0 bases.

This clonotype occurred a few times. The rearrangement links TRBV10-3 to TRBJ1-2; D may be TRBD1 (5 bases). CDR3 length equals 17 residues. Trimming removed 2 bases from V and 5 bases from J, with 21 bases in between. Per germline, CDR1 ENHRY and CDR2 SYGVKD. In DNA form, the CDR3 reads TGTGCCATCAGTGAGACTTCAGGGTTGGGAATATCTTATGGCTACACCTTC. It encodes CAISETSGLGISYGYTF.

The V and J genes are TRBV7-9 and TRBJ1-5; no definite D call. The CDR3 is made up of 15 amino acids. Deletions cut 0 bases from V and 13 bases from J, with 19 bases between. The germline gives CDR1 SEHNR, CDR2 FQNEAQ (reference sequence). In DNA form, the CDR3 reads TGTGCCAGCAGCTTAGCCGGCGGTTCGACGGTCGTACAGCATTTT. Translated: CASSLAGGSTVVQHF.

This sequence joins TRBV29-1 and TRBJ1-4, with 8 bases identical to TRBD1. Per germline, CDR1 SQVTM and CDR2 ANQGSEA. V gave up 5 bases and J gave up 8 bases; unmatched junction bases: 7. The CDR3 is made up of 13 amino acids. The CDR3 DNA reads as TGCAGCGTTTGTCAGGGGGCAGGGGAAAAACTGTTTTTT. It translates to CSVCQGAGEKLFF.

Many counts were recorded for this clonotype. The rearrangement uses TRBV3-1 and TRBJ2-3; D remains unclear. V shed 4 bases and J shed 0 bases, with 5 bases lying between them. The CDR3 extends over 13 amino acids. Per the germline V gene, CDR1 is LGHDT and CDR2 is YNNKEL (reference sequence). DNA for the CDR3: TGTGCCAGCAGCCCATACAGCACAGATACGCAGTATTTT. Translated: CASSPYSTDTQYF.

In its sample, this clonotype was seen many times. The chain uses TRBV5-1 and TRBJ2-7; 8 nucleotides align to TRBD1. This CDR3 comprises 13 residues. V shed 7 bases and J 7 bases; nucleotides not matched to a gene: 10. The germline CDR1 and CDR2 sequences are SGHRS and YFSETQ. The CDR3 loop is CASSGQGRGEQYF. The CDR3 DNA reads as TGCGCCAGCTCTGGACAGGGCCGGGGTGAGCAGTACTTC.

The table lists this clonotype with many counts. The chain employs TRBV2 and TRBJ2-3, with D possibly being TRBD1 or TRBD2 (7 bases each). V gave up 5 bases and J gave up 2 bases, with 14 bases separating them. This CDR3 comprises 15 residues. CDR1 and CDR2 from the germline V gene are SNHLY and FYNNEI. This chain's CDR3 is CASSLQGTITDTQYF. The CDR3 region has the DNA TGTGCCAGCAGTTTACAGGGGACTATCACAGATACGCAGTATTTT.

This clonotype appeared many times. The V and J genes are TRBV7-6 and TRBJ2-1; D is possibly TRBD2 (6 bases). Trimming pared 4 bases from V and 7 bases from J, leaving 20 bases between. Germline V gives CDR1 SGHVS, CDR2 FNYEAQ. The CDR3 has 16 amino acids. The DNA of the CDR3 is TGTGCCAGCAGCTCCCTTTCGGGGGAACCCGCGAATGAGCAGTTCTTC. This codes for CASSSLSGEPANEQFF.

The chain joins TRBV9 to TRBJ1-2; no firm D call. CDR3 length: 12 residues. V lost 3 bases, J lost 4 bases, and 7 bases lay in between. Germline V gene sequence: CDR1 SGDLS, CDR2 YYNGEE. The chain's CDR3 is CASSASPYGYTF. DNA of the CDR3: TGTGCCAGCAGCGCCTCTCCCTATGGCTACACCTTC.

This clonotype has only a few counts. The rearrangement links TRBV6-2 or TRBV6-3 to TRBJ1-1; D possibly corresponds to TRBD1 (6 bases). The CDR3 is 12 residues long. Germline V gene data show CDR1 as MNHEY and CDR2 as SVGEGT. The germline V and J ends were trimmed by 6 bases and 8 bases, with 13 bases remaining between them. The DNA for the CDR3 is TGTGCCAGCAGCAACCCCGGGACAGAAGCTTTCTTT. Translated: CASSNPGTEAFF.

The table lists this clonotype with a few counts. The chain combines TRBV20-1 with TRBJ2-7; D is unclear. CDR1 is DFQATT, CDR2 SNEGSKA, per germline (reference sequence). The CDR3 runs 13 residues. The V gene lost 7 bases and the J gene lost 3 bases, with 16 bases spanning the gap. CDR3 DNA sequence: TGCAGTGGCCAACAGCCTCACAACTACGAGCAGTACTTC. Its protein is CSGQQPHNYEQYF.